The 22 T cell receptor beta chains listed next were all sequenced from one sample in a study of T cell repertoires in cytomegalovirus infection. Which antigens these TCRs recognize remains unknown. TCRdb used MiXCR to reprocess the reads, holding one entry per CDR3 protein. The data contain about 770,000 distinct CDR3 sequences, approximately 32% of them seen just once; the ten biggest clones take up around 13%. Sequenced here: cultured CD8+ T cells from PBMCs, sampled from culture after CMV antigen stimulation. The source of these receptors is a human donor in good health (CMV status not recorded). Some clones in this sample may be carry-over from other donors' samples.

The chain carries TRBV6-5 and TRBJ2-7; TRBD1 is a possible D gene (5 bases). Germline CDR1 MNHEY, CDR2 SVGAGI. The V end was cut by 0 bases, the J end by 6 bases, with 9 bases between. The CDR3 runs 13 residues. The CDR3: CASSYSEGVEQYF. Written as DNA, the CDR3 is TGTGCCAGCAGTTACTCGGAAGGGGTCGAGCAGTACTTC.

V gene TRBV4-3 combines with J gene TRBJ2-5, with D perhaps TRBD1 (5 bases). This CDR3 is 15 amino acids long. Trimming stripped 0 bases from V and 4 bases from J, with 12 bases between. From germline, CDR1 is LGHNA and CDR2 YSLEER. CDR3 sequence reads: CASSQEGLGPETQYF. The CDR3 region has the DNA TGCGCCAGCAGCCAAGAGGGGCTAGGTCCAGAGACCCAGTACTTC.

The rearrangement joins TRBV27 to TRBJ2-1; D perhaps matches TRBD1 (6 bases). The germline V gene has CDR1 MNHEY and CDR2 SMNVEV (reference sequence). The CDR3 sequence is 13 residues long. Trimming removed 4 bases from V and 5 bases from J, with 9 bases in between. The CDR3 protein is CASSWDMDNEQFF. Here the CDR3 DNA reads TGTGCCAGCAGTTGGGACATGGACAATGAGCAGTTCTTC.

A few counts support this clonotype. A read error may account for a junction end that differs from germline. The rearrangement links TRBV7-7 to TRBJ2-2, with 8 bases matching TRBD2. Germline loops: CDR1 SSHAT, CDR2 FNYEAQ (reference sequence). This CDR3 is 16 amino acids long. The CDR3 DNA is TGTGCTAGCAGCTTAAAGCGGGGGCCGAACACCGGGGAGCTGTTTTTT. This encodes CASSLKRGPNTGELFF.

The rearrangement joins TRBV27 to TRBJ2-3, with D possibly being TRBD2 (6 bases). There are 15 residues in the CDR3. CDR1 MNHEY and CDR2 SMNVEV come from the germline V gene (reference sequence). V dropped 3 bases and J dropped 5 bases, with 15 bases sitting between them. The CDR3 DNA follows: TGTGCCAGCAGTTTCTGGGGGGAGCTGGGAGATACGCAGTATTTT. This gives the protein CASSFWGELGDTQYF.

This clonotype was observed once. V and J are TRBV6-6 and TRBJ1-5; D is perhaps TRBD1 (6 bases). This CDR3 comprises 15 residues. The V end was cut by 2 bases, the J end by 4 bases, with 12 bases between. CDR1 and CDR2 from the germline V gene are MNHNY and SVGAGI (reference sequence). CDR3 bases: TGTGCCAGCAGTTACGTACAGGGAGGGAATCAGCCCCAGCATTTT. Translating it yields CASSYVQGGNQPQHF.

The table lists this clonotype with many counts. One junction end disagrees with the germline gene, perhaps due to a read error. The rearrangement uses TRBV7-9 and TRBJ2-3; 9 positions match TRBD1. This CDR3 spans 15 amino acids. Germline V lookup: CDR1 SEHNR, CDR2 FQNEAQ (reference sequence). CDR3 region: CASSSGQGVRSLLDF. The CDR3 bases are TGTGCCAGCAGCTCGGGACAGGGAGTTCGGAGTCTTCTGGATTTT.

In nucleotides, the CDR3 is TGTGCCAGCAGCTTAGTCGTTTTAAGCAATCAGCCCCAGCATTTT. It is translated as CASSLVVLSNQPQHF. This rearrangement joins TRBV7-8 to TRBJ1-5; D unresolved. Germline CDR1 reads SGHVS; CDR2 reads FQNEAQ. With 1 base removed from V and 1 base from J, the gap between germline ends came to 8 bases. CDR3 length: 15 amino acids.

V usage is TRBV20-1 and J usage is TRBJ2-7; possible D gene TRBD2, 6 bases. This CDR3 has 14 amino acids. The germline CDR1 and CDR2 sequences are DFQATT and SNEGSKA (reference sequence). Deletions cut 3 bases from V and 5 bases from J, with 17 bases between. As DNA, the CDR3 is TGCAGTGCTAGCAATTACGGGGGTGGAGACGAGCAGTACTTC. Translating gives CSASNYGGGDEQYF.

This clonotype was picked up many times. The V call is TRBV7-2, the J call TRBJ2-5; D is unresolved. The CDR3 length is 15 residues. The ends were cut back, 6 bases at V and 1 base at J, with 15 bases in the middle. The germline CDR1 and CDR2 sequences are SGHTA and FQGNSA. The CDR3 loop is CASSSNLVLQETQYF. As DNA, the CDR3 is TGTGCCAGCAGTTCGAATTTAGTCCTCCAAGAGACCCAGTACTTC.

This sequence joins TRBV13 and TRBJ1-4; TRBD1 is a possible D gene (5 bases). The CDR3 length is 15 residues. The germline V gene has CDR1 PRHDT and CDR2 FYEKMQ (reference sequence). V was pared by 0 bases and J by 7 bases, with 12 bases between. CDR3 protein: CASSLGGELFEKLFF. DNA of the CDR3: TGTGCCAGCAGCTTAGGAGGGGAGTTATTTGAAAAACTGTTTTTT.

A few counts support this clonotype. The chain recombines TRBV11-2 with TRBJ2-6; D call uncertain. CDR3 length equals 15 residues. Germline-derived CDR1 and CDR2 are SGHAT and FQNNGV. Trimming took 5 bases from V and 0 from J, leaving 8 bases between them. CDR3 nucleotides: TGTGCCAGCAGCCCCGGCTTCTCTGGGGCCAACGTCCTGACTTTC. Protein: CASSPGFSGANVLTF.

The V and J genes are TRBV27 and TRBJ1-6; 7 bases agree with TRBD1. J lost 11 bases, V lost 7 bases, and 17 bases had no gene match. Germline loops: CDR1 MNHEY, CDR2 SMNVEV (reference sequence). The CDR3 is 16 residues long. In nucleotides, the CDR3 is TGTGCCAGCACCTTACGACCGGGACAGCTTTTTCCACCCCTCCACTTT. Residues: CASTLRPGQLFPPLHF.

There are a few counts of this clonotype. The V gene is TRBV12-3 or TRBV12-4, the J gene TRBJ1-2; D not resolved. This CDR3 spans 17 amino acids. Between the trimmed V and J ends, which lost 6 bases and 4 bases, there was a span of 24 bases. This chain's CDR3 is CASSSTRTDSGIYGYTF. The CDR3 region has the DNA TGTGCCAGCAGCTCCACCCGGACCGACTCCGGGATCTATGGCTACACCTTC.

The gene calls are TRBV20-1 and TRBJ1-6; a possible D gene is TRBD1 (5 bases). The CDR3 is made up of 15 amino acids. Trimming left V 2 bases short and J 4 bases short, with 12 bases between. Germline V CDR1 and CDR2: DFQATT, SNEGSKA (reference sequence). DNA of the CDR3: TGCAGTGCTAGAAAGGGACGCGTGTATAATTCACCCCTCCACTTT. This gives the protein CSARKGRVYNSPLHF.

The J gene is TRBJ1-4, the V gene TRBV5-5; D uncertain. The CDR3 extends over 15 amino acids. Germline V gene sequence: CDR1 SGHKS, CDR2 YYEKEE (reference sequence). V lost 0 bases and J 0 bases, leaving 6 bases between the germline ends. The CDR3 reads CASSLGVATNEKLFF. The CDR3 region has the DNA TGTGCCAGCAGCTTGGGAGTTGCAACTAATGAAAAACTGTTTTTT.

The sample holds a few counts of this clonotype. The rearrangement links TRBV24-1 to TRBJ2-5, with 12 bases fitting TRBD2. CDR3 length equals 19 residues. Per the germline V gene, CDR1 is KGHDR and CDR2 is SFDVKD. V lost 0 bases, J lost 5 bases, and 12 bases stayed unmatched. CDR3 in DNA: TGTGCCACCAGTGATTTGCAACTAGCGGGGGGTACTTGGGGGGAGACCCAGTACTTC. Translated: CATSDLQLAGGTWGETQYF.

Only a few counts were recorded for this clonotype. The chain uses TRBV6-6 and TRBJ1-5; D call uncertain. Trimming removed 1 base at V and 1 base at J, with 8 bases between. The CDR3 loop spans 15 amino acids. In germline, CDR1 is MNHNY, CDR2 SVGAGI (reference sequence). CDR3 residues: CASSYFRVSNQPQHF. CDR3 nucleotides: TGTGCCAGCAGTTACTTTAGAGTAAGCAATCAGCCCCAGCATTTT.

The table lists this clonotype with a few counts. The chain's CDR3 is CATSRDSSLAKNIQYF. The CDR3 DNA is TGTGCCACCAGCAGAGATTCTTCCCTAGCCAAAAACATTCAGTACTTC. The chain has TRBV15 and TRBJ2-4; unclear D gene. The CDR3 has 16 residues. With 0 bases removed from V and 0 bases from J, the gap between germline ends came to 9 bases. Germline CDR1 reads LNHNV; CDR2 reads YYDKDF (reference sequence). Variable domain in full (rest from reference TRBV15 and TRBJ2-4): DAMVIQNPRYQVTQFGKPVTLSCSQTLNHNVMYWYQQKSSQAPKLLFHYYDKDFNNEADTPDNFQSRRPNTSFCFLDIRSPGLGDTAMYLCATSRDSSLAKNIQYFGAGTRLSVL.

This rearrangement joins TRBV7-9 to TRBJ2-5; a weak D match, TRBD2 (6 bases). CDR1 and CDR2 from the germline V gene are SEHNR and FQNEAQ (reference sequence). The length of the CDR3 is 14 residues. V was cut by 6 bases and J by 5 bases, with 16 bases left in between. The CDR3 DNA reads TGTGCCAGCAGTCCAAACGGGGGTCGGGAGACCCAGTACTTC. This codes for CASSPNGGRETQYF.

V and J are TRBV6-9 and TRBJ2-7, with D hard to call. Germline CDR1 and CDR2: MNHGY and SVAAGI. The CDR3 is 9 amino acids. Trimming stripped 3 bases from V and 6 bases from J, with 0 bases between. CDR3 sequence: CASSYEQYV. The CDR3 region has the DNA TGTGCCAGCAGTTACGAGCAGTACGTC.

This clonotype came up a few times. CDR3 nucleotides: TGTGCCACCAGCAGAGATGTAAGCAAGGGTCCCGATCAGCCCCAGCATTTT. Translated, it gives CATSRDVSKGPDQPQHF. The chain couples TRBV15 to TRBJ1-5; D not certain. The V and J ends lost 0 bases and 5 bases respectively, with 17 bases between them. The CDR3 spans 17 residues. Germline values: CDR1 LNHNV, CDR2 YYDKDF (reference sequence).